This note documents a single TCR beta chain sequence. This entry comes from a study of blood T cell repertoires in COVID-19. Study as a whole: Acute and convalescent COVID-19 specimens originated in the United States, Italy and Spain. In each case, the material was cDNA or gDNA derived from T cells, B-cell-depleted T cells, or PBMCs.

Study processing details: Estimated nucleated cell counts came from reference gene primer amplification. The method was immunoSEQ multiplex PCR; TCRdb's version includes in-frame clones alone and lacks a portion of them. The V and J calls and clone size come from that table; D and trimming were worked out from the DNA. This table has some 150,000 clones, 80% to 90% appearing once. The CDR3 totals 17 residues. Looked up from germline, CDR1 is MGHRA and CDR2 is YSYEKL. V dropped 1 base and J dropped 0 bases, with 16 bases sitting between them. The V gene is TRBV4-1, the J gene TRBJ2-7; D unresolved. The sequenced sample consisted of peripheral blood. This receptor was identified in a woman aged 60-70 years who had recovered from COVID-19. The CDR3 reads CASSQGNPQAYSYEQYF. CDR3 in DNA: TGCGCCAGCAGCCAAGGAAACCCCCAAGCGTACTCCTACGAGCAGTACTTC.